This TCR beta chain came from a study of blood T cell repertoires in COVID-19 (TCRdb year 2020). For context, the study as a whole: Collaborator samples came from the United States, Italy and Spain and covered acute and convalescent phases of COVID-19. The samples were drawn from two sources: the first 160 participants of the ongoing ImmuneRACE study, and approximately 1,300 subjects contributed by 6 global collaborators. Nearly every sample came with metadata listing a de-identified subject ID, COVID-19 status, age in years and sex. The material from the prospective study consisted of cDNA or gDNA derived from T cells, B-cell-depleted T cells, or PBMCs. Deeply sampled blood TCRbeta repertoires from subjects exposed to, actively infected with, or recovered from COVID-19 were included in the dataset. Where HLA class I and class II types were available, the types were taken from metadata supplied by the sample provider, not from assay-based typing. A freely available public database, intended as a resource for researchers studying the immune response to SARS-CoV-2, is where the repertoires were released. What the study reported, not specific to this receptor: How much clinical and demographic metadata was included differed by source and by participant, and the metadata was provided uncurated.

Remarks on this clone: Its antigen has not been determined. No base quality information exists; no much larger clone differs at one position.

Trimming removed 6 bases from V and 4 bases from J, leaving 30 bases between the germline ends. Per the germline V gene (reference sequence), LGHDT is the CDR1 and YNNKEL is the CDR2. From its cysteine to its phenylalanine, the CDR3 spans 20 amino acids. The sequence is cut down to CDR3 DNA, 60 bases in frame from base 1. Participants in the prospective study were enrolled through a virtual design, were aged about 18 to 100 years, and lived in approximately 25 United States geographic areas. Cohort assignment in the prospective study relied on participant-reported clinical history from a screening survey and a study questionnaire. In the prospective study, whole blood, serum and a nasopharyngeal or oropharyngeal swab were collected from each participant by mobile phlebotomists. Additional blood draws and questionnaires over an approximately two-month period could optionally be provided by prospective study participants. Before DNA extraction, prospective study blood samples were shipped either frozen or at room temperature.

The immunoSEQ Assay, a bias-controlled multiplex PCR, was used to amplify TCRbeta CDR3 regions from genomic DNA. In the source study's methods: Nucleated cell counts per sample were estimated from amplification of reference gene primers within the assay. To quantify the absolute abundance of each unique TCRbeta CDR3 rearrangement, sequence reads were collapsed and filtered. For each sample, productive Simpson clonality was calculated as the square root of Simpson's diversity index across productive rearrangements. In its TCRdb copy, this immuneACCESS table keeps in-frame sequences only and misses some clones. Where compared with another copy, unresolved V genes explain less than half of these, and the others have no known cause. V, J and clone size are taken as reported in that table, and D and trimming were inferred from the DNA itself. A total of 310,000 or so clones appear in this sample, around 87% of them only once. Jointly, the top ten make up 1.7% of the sample.

Material for sequencing was PBMCs or T cells enriched from blood (not recorded which). The chain links TRBV3-1 (or the pseudogene TRBV3-2) with TRBJ2-2; a tentative D call is TRBD1 (7 bases match). The sequence was collected from a woman between 18 and 30 years old with acute COVID-19. The DNA is as follows: TGTGCCAGCAGTTCTACCTTCGGAGGGAAACAGGGGCTGGGCACCGGGGAGCTGTTTTTT. It codes for CASSSTFGGKQGLGTGELFF.